This TCR beta chain emerged from a study of CD8 T cells in ankylosing spondylitis. Overall study findings and caveats: Researchers reportedly found disease-linked clones significantly enriched in matched ankylosing spondylitis synovial fluid.

This CDR3 region has 15 residues. The ends were cut back, 4 bases at V and 2 bases at J, with 15 bases in the middle. The germline CDR1 and CDR2 sequences are MNHEY and SVGAGI. TCRdb ran MiXCR on the 5' RACE reads and lists one entry per CDR3 protein. The sample has 300,000 to 350,000 distinct CDR3 sequences, roughly 20% seen once. A note on this clonotype: No antigen is known for it.

The material sequenced was blood, either unsorted or a sorted T cell fraction (not recorded which). This TCR derives from a female donor with ankylosing spondylitis or in good health (not recorded which). This rearrangement joins TRBV6-5 to TRBJ2-7; TRBD1 is a possible D gene (5 bases). CDR3 nucleotides: TGTGCCAGCAGTTCCACAGGCGAGACGACCTACGAGCAGTACTTC. Translating it yields CASSSTGETTYEQYF.